The 16 T cell receptor beta chains below come from one sample, sequenced in a study of cytomegalovirus exposure and HLA in healthy donors (dated by TCRdb to about 2017). To prepare the library, the immunoSEQ multiplex PCR assay was applied. TCRdb took over this immuneACCESS table, retaining in-frame rearrangements with V and J assigned. Such tables are incomplete; in checked studies, under half of the missing clones stem from an unresolved V gene, and the remainder is unexplained. This sample has under 200,000 clones in its table, and about 96% of those were observed once. The ten most abundant clones make up about 0.89% of the sample. Sequencing was carried out using PBMCs. The receptor set was obtained from a woman under 30 in good health and CMV-seronegative.

The gene calls are TRBV6-1 and TRBJ2-3, with 10 positions matching TRBD2. The junction had 7 bases not matched to a gene; V was cut back by 7 bases and J by 3 bases. This CDR3 has 15 amino acids. The germline V gene has CDR1 MNHNS and CDR2 SASEGT. The CDR3 DNA is TGTGCCAGCATCGTAGCGGGGGGTAGGACAGATACGCAGTATTTT. It yields the protein CASIVAGGRTDTQYF.

This clone occurred once. V usage is TRBV4-2 and J usage is TRBJ1-1; a weak D match, TRBD1 (5 bases). CDR1 is LGHNA, CDR2 YNFKEQ, per germline. V lost 2 bases, J lost 6 bases, and 10 bases lay in between. The CDR3 extends over 13 amino acids. For the CDR3, the DNA is TGTGCCAGCAGCCAAACCGGGGGGGCTGAAGCTTTCTTT. Its protein is CASSQTGGAEAFF.

The V and J genes are TRBV27 and TRBJ2-5; TRBD2 might be the D (5 bases). In germline, CDR1 is MNHEY, CDR2 SMNVEV (reference sequence). The CDR3 length is 10 residues. The V end was cut by 3 bases, the J end by 11 bases, with 7 bases between. CDR3 in DNA: TGTGCCAGCAGTTTTGGGGAGCAGTACTTC. Amino acid sequence: CASSFGEQYF.

This chain links TRBV5-1 with TRBJ1-3; D is unresolved. V lost 2 bases and J 0 bases, leaving 6 bases between the germline ends. In germline, CDR1 is SGHRS, CDR2 YFSETQ. The CDR3 has 14 amino acids. CDR3 coding DNA: TGCGCCAGCAGCTTAGGGAGCTCTGGAAACACCATATATTTT. Translated, it gives CASSLGSSGNTIYF. Supplemented by reference TRBV5-1 and TRBJ1-3, the full variable domain reads KAGVTQTPRYLIKTRGQQVTLSCSPISGHRSVSWYQQTPGQGLQFLFEYFSETQRNKGNFPGRFSGRQFSNSRSEMNVSTLELGDSALYLCASSLGSSGNTIYFGEGSWLTVV.

The CDR3 sequence: CASSQGAQGLSYEQYF. CDR3 coding DNA: TGCGCCAGCAGCCAAGGGGCCCAGGGGTTGTCCTACGAGCAGTACTTC. The genes are TRBV4-1 and TRBJ2-7, with D possibly matching TRBD1 (6 bases). Trimming took 1 base from V and 1 from J, leaving 14 bases between them. Germline V gives CDR1 MGHRA, CDR2 YSYEKL. The CDR3 consists of 16 residues.

This clone was observed a single time. The chain recombines TRBV9 with TRBJ2-1; D is possibly TRBD1 (5 bases). The germline V gene encodes CDR1 SGDLS and CDR2 YYNGEE. This CDR3 has 13 amino acids. The V gene lost 1 base and the J gene lost 5 bases, with 7 bases spanning the gap. CDR3: CASSVQGHNEQFF. The CDR3 DNA reads TGTGCCAGCAGCGTACAGGGCCACAATGAGCAGTTCTTC.

The J gene is TRBJ1-2, the V gene TRBV27, with 8 bases aligning to TRBD1. Unmatched junction bases numbered 2, after V lost 8 bases and J lost 3 bases. Per the germline V gene, CDR1 is MNHEY and CDR2 is SMNVEV (reference sequence). This CDR3 contains 12 residues. CDR3 region: CASSDRDYGYTF. In DNA, the CDR3 is TGTGCCAGCTCGGACAGGGACTATGGCTACACCTTC.

The genes are TRBV19 and TRBJ2-6, with a tentative D call TRBD1 (5 bases). V was shortened by 8 bases and J by 0 bases, with 14 bases between the two germline ends. CDR3 length equals 16 residues. Germline V gene lookup returns CDR1 LNHDA and CDR2 SQIVND (reference sequence). The CDR3 DNA sequence: TGTGCCAGTCAAAGGGGCGAGAGCTCTGGGGCCAACGTCCTGACTTTC. It yields the protein CASQRGESSGANVLTF.

The rearrangement links TRBV7-9 to TRBJ1-2, with a weak D call TRBD1 (6 bases). The CDR3 runs 14 residues. The germline gives CDR1 SEHNR, CDR2 FQNEAQ (reference sequence). V was cut by 1 base and J by 7 bases, with 13 bases left in between. The DNA of the CDR3 is TGTGCCAGCAGCTTAGTCACAGGGTCAGGTGGCTACACCTTC. Translating gives CASSLVTGSGGYTF. The whole variable domain, filled in from reference TRBV7-9 and TRBJ1-2, reads DTGVSQNPRHKITKRGQNVTFRCDPISEHNRLYWYRQTLGQGPEFLTYFQNEAQLEKSRLLSDRFSAERPKGSFSTLEIQRTEQGDSAMYLCASSLVTGSGGYTFGSGTRLTVV.

The chain combines TRBV6-1 with TRBJ1-5; the D gene is possibly TRBD1 (5 bases). Germline CDR1 MNHNS, CDR2 SASEGT. With 4 bases removed from V and 6 bases from J, the gap between germline ends came to 7 bases. The CDR3 extends over 12 amino acids. CDR3 sequence (DNA): TGTGCCAGCAGTGCAGGGATTCAGCCCCAGCATTTT. This sequence encodes CASSAGIQPQHF.

The genes are TRBV19 and TRBJ2-2; 9 bases agree with TRBD1. Germline V lookup: CDR1 LNHDA, CDR2 SQIVND (reference sequence). CDR3 size: 16 residues. J was trimmed by 6 bases and V by 5 bases; bases with no gene match: 10. The CDR3: CASSLWATGGAGELFF. In nucleotides, the CDR3 is TGTGCCAGTAGTTTATGGGCGACAGGGGGAGCCGGGGAGCTGTTTTTT.

This chain uses TRBV27 with TRBJ2-1, with TRBD2 matching 12 bases. The CDR3 is 16 amino acids. Trimming took 2 bases from V and 1 from J; bases not matched to a gene: 0. From germline, CDR1 is MNHEY and CDR2 SMNVEV (reference sequence). The DNA for the CDR3 is TGTGCCAGCAGTTTACTAGCGGGGGGGTCCTACAATGAGCAGTTCTTC. Residues: CASSLLAGGSYNEQFF.

V and J are TRBV6-5 and TRBJ2-1; TRBD1 might be the D (8 bases). Germline V CDR1 and CDR2: MNHEY, SVGAGI. This CDR3 spans 15 amino acids. Trimming removed 7 bases from V and 3 bases from J, with 16 bases in between. The CDR3 reads CASTQGASGYNEQFF. In DNA form, the CDR3 reads TGTGCCAGCACCCAGGGGGCTAGCGGCTACAATGAGCAGTTCTTC.

The chain carries TRBV5-4 and TRBJ2-7, with 15 bases identical to TRBD2. V trimming: 4 bases; J trimming: 6 bases; junction bases outside the gene matches: 5. Germline CDR1 is SGHNT and CDR2 is YYREEE (reference sequence). This CDR3 has 15 residues. The CDR3 sequence: CASSPGLAGGLEQYF. CDR3 nucleotides: TGTGCCAGCAGCCCCGGACTAGCGGGGGGGCTCGAGCAGTACTTC.

The V and J genes are TRBV4-3 and TRBJ2-3, with TRBD1 matching 8 bases. The CDR3 is made up of 18 amino acids. V gave up 0 bases and J gave up 0 bases; unmatched junction bases: 8. Germline assignment: CDR1 LGHNA and CDR2 YSLEER. CDR3 coding DNA: TGCGCCAGCAGCCAAGATCCGTGGACAGGGCCCAGCACAGATACGCAGTATTTT. Amino acids: CASSQDPWTGPSTDTQYF.

The chain has TRBV5-6 and TRBJ2-1; TRBD2 matches at 8 bases. The CDR3 spans 16 residues. The V segment lost 2 bases and the J segment 5 bases; nucleotides outside the gene matches: 9. Looked up from germline, CDR1 is SGHDT and CDR2 is YYEEEE. The CDR3 loop is CASSLGAGLANNEQFF. CDR3 sequence (DNA): TGTGCCAGCAGCTTAGGAGCTGGACTAGCCAACAATGAGCAGTTCTTC. Complete variable domain (other parts from reference TRBV5-6 and TRBJ2-1): DAGVTQSPTHLIKTRGQQVTLRCSPKSGHDTVSWYQQALGQGPQFIFQYYEEEERQRGNFPDRFSGHQFPNYSSELNVNALLLGDSALYLCASSLGAGLANNEQFFGPGTRLTVL.